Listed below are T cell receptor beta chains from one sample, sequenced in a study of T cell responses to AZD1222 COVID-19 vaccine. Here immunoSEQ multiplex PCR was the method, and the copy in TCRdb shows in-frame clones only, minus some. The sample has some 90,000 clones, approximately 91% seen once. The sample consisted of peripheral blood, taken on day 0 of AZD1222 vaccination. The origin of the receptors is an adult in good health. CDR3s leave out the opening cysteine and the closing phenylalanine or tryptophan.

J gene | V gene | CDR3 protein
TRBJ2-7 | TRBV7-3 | ASSLTLRTDGAYEQY
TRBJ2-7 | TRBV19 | ASSIVFGQGSSYEQY
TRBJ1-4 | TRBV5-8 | ASSLDRNEKLF
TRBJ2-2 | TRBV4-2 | ASSQGASGANTGELF
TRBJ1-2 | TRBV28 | ASSEIPTGGFGYT
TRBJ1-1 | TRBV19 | ASSSTGDTEAF
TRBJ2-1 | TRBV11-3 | ASSVTGARGYNEQF
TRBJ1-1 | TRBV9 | ASSPSGGRGPGTEAF
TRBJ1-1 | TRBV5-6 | ASSLLSGGRAEAF
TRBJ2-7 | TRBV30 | AWSDADYEQY
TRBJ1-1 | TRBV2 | ASSQRVGTEAF
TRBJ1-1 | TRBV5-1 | ASSPLSGTTQGTEAF
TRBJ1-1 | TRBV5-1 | ASSLTQPGTEAF
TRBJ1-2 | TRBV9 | ASSPAKTNYGYT
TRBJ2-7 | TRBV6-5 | ASSPSRTGPYEQY
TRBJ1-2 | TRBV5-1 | ASSPGAAEGYT
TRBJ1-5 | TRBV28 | ASSFLRDNQPQH
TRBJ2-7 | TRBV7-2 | ASSSGLAGPSYEQY
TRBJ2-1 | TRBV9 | ASSVSIGTAYNEQF
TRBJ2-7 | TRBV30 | AWGRKGDSQYEQY
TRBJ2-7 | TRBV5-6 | ASSPSHSYEQY
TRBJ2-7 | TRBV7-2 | ASSPGQGGGYEQY
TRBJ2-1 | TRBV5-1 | ASSLGLAVYNEQF
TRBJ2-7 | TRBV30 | AWSVDGGSYEQY
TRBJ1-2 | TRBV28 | ASSYKPGEFGYT
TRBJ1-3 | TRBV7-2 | ASSPGRGSGNTIY
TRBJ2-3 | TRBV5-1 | ASSLVGDTQY
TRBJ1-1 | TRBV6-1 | ASSDGYTEAF
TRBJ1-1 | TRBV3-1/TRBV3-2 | ASSQDLHTEAF
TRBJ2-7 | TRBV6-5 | ASSEGIYEQY
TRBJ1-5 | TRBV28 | ASRGGGGQPQH
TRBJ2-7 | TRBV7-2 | ASSYGGDSYEQY
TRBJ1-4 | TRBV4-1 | ASRSQGARGEKLF
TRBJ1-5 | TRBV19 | ASSQGYSNQPQH
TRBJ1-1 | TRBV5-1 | ASSTTGPPEAF
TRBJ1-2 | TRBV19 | ASSIAQGGGGGYT
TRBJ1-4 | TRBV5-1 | ASTPGNNNEKLF
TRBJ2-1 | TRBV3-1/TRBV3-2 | ASSRPPYNEQF
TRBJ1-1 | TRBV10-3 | AISLTGLNTEAF